The T cell receptor (beta chain) under discussion was sequenced for a study of T cells after posttransplantation cyclophosphamide. Study-wide results and caveats: Recipient CMV seropositivity and CMV reactivation strongly tracked TRB clonality. Skin or GI-infiltrating T cells shared few TRB sequences with blood. Donor-recipient repertoire similarity was low at 1-2 months, rising over year one.

As to this clone: Its antigen is unidentified.

Data came from immunoSEQ multiplex PCR; TCRdb stores just in-frame clones and leaves some out. The sample lists 6,000 to 7,500 clones, 85% to 95% occurring once. Treatment was busulfan-fludarabine conditioning, a marrow graft, and cyclophosphamide on days +3 and +4. Trimming removed 0 bases from V and 0 bases from J, with 6 bases in between. CDR3 length: 15 amino acids. CDR1 and CDR2 from the germline V gene are MRHNA and SNTAGT. This clonotype was sampled from a male patient aged 60-69 years who received an allogeneic stem cell transplant from a related donor and was CMV-positive. The graft donor may be the source of some T cells. The chain joins TRBV6-4 to TRBJ2-1; D is possibly TRBD2 (6 bases). Sequencing used CD8+ T cells sorted from blood, obtained after allogeneic stem cell transplant with posttransplant cyclophosphamide. The CDR3 protein is CASSDSSGSYNEQFF. In nucleotides, the CDR3 is TGTGCCAGCAGTGACTCTAGCGGCTCCTACAATGAGCAGTTCTTC.